This is a list of T cell receptor beta chains from one sample in a study of post-analysis software for immune sequencing data. TCRdb re-derived calls from the PCR reads in MiXCR, one entry per CDR3 protein. The data contain roughly 800,000 distinct CDR3 sequences, approximately 53% of them singletons. Sequenced input: blood. The source is a girl aged 10-17 years with multiple sclerosis. The CDR3 runs from the conserved cysteine through the conserved F or W. The order of the fields is J gene, D gene, clone size, V gene, CDR3 DNA, CDR3 protein. A D gene is named only where the DNA matches it firmly. Rows give clone size only sometimes, using once, few, many, or a class for an expanded clone.

TRBJ1-6	-	-	TRBV2	TGTGCCAGCAGTGAAGCTGGCACACCTAATTCACCCCTCCACTTT	CASSEAGTPNSPLHF
TRBJ2-2	TRBD1	-	TRBV7-9	TGTGCCAGCAGCCCGCGCCCGGGACAGAGGACCGGGGAGCTGTTTTTT	CASSPRPGQRTGELFF
TRBJ2-2	TRBD1	-	TRBV2	TGTGCCAGCAGTGATCTATACGGACAGGGGCCCCAACCCGGGGAGCTGTTTTTT	CASSDLYGQGPQPGELFF
TRBJ1-2	TRBD1	-	TRBV29-1	TGCAGCGGGGGACAGGGGGCGCAGAAGTATGGCTACACCTTC	CSGGQGAQKYGYTF
TRBJ1-1	-	-	TRBV7-3	TGTGCCAGCAGCTCCCCGGAGAGCACTGAAGCTTTCTTT	CASSSPESTEAFF
TRBJ1-1	-	-	TRBV18	TGTGCCAGCTCACCAATTTCGCGGTCAGGGCACACTGAAGCTTTCTTT	CASSPISRSGHTEAFF
TRBJ2-7	-	many	TRBV5-4	TGTGCCAGCAGCTTGTTTTACGATTTGGGACGGTCCTCCTACGAGCAGTACTTC	CASSLFYDLGRSSYEQYF
TRBJ2-7	-	-	TRBV11-2	TGTGCCAGCAGCCGCAACCCGGACAGTTTTACCTACGAGCAGTACTTC	CASSRNPDSFTYEQYF
TRBJ2-7	TRBD2	-	TRBV11-2	TGTGCCAGCAGCGTAATAGCGGGAGGGCCCTACGAGCAGTACTTC	CASSVIAGGPYEQYF
TRBJ2-3	-	-	TRBV11-2	TGTGCCAGCAGGGGCAGGGCGGGCACAGATACGCAGTATTTT	CASRGRAGTDTQYF
TRBJ2-1	-	few	TRBV20-1	TGCAGTGCTAGACCCTCCCTATTCCCCAATGAGCAGTTCTTC	CSARPSLFPNEQFF
TRBJ1-1	-	few	TRBV12-3/TRBV12-4	TGTGCCAGCAGTTTTCGAGAGGACACTGAAGCTTTCTTT	CASSFREDTEAFF
TRBJ2-5	TRBD2	-	TRBV20-1	TGCAGTGGGGATCCGGGACTAGCGGGTAGAGGAGCCCAGTACTTC	CSGDPGLAGRGAQYF
TRBJ2-1	-	-	TRBV20-1	TGCAGTGCTAGAGAGGAGTCTGCCTACAATGAGCAGTTCTTC	CSAREESAYNEQFF
TRBJ2-7	-	-	TRBV29-1	TGCAGCGTTGAGCGGGACGGCGAGCAGTACTTC	CSVERDGEQYF
TRBJ1-1	-	-	TRBV15	TGTGCCACCAGCGAGGCCTTGAACACTGAAGCTTTCTTT	CATSEALNTEAFF
TRBJ2-7	-	-	TRBV5-1	TGCGCCAGCAGCGTGGACAGTCCCCACGAGCAGTACTTC	CASSVDSPHEQYF
TRBJ2-1	TRBD1	few	TRBV12-3/TRBV12-4	TGTGCCAGCATGACTTCGGGACAGGGGCTCAATGAGCAGTTCTTC	CASMTSGQGLNEQFF
TRBJ2-7	-	few	TRBV10-3	TGTGCCATCAGCGATACCATCGACGAGCAGTACTTC	CAISDTIDEQYF
TRBJ2-1	-	-	TRBV7-6	TGTGCCAGCAGCGGCATGGAGGGGGCGAGCTACAATGAGCAGTTCTTC	CASSGMEGASYNEQFF
TRBJ2-5	-	-	TRBV7-2	TGTGCCAGCAGCTCCCTGGGTGGGGGGTCGGAGACCCAGTACTTC	CASSSLGGGSETQYF
TRBJ2-1	-	few	TRBV3-1	TGTGCCAGCAGCCAGCAGGGGTCCTACAATGAGCAGTTCTTC	CASSQQGSYNEQFF
TRBJ2-6	TRBD2	-	TRBV20-1	TGCAGTGCCGGCCAAGGGACTACTGGGGCCAACGTCCTGACTTTC	CSAGQGTTGANVLTF
TRBJ2-3	-	few	TRBV25-1	TGTGCCAGCAGTGATCCCTCCCCCGGGACCTCTCCGTATTTT	CASSDPSPGTSPYF
TRBJ2-7	TRBD2	-	TRBV7-9	TGTGCCAGCAGCGCCCGCGAGGGACTAGCGTTCTACGAGCAGTACTTC	CASSAREGLAFYEQYF
TRBJ2-1	TRBD1	-	TRBV5-1	TGCGCCAGCAGCTCCGGGACAGGGGGCAGCTCCTACAATGAGCAGTTCTTC	CASSSGTGGSSYNEQFF
TRBJ2-3	-	-	TRBV6-5	TGTGCCAGCAGCCTGGGACCAGCAGGGCTCACGCAGTATTTT	CASSLGPAGLTQYF